Shown below are 2 T cell receptor beta chains from a single sample sequenced in a study of monozygotic twins with inflammatory bowel disease (dated by TCRdb to about 2019). The library was built by means of 5' RACE. Sequencing used an Illumina HiSeq 2500. TCRdb reprocessed the reads, reporting each CDR3 protein sequence once and no DNA. The sample table records approximately 160,000 distinct CDR3 sequences. The biggest ten clones account for around 7.2% of the sample. Sequenced material: blood. The source is a human donor with ulcerative colitis or Crohn's disease, or a healthy co-twin of an affected twin (not recorded which).

The rearrangement links TRBV18 to TRBJ1-4; TCRdb selects TRBD1, and the lack of DNA leaves this call unchecked. Germline V lookup: CDR1 KGHSH, CDR2 LQKENI. CDR3 length equals 15 residues. The CDR3 sequence is CASSHDRPTNEKLFF.

The chain recombines TRBV6-5 with TRBJ2-6; TCRdb's assignment of TRBD1 cannot be checked, as there is no DNA. The CDR3 contains 19 residues. The germline V gene has CDR1 MNHEY and CDR2 SVGAGI. The CDR3 spells CASSYLGTGTYSGANVLTF.